This T cell receptor (beta chain) appears in the sequencing data of a study of T cell changes during pregnancy in multiple sclerosis. The protocol was immunoSEQ multiplex PCR, while the TCRdb copy is restricted to in-frame clones and leaves out a portion. The repertoire holds tens of thousands of clones, with about 92% as singletons. Germline CDR1 and CDR2: SGHDT and YYEEEE. The CDR3 has 14 residues. Trimming at V came to 2 bases and at J to 8 bases, leaving 6 bases not matched to a gene. The chain couples TRBV5-6 to TRBJ2-1, with 8 bases fitting TRBD1. The specimen was CD4+ T cells from peripheral blood mononuclear cells, collected in the third trimester of pregnancy. The source is a female donor with multiple sclerosis, enrolled in a pregnancy study. As DNA, the CDR3 is TGTGCCAGCAGCTTCGCCAGGGGGCTAGATGAGCAGTTCTTC. Amino acids: CASSFARGLDEQFF.